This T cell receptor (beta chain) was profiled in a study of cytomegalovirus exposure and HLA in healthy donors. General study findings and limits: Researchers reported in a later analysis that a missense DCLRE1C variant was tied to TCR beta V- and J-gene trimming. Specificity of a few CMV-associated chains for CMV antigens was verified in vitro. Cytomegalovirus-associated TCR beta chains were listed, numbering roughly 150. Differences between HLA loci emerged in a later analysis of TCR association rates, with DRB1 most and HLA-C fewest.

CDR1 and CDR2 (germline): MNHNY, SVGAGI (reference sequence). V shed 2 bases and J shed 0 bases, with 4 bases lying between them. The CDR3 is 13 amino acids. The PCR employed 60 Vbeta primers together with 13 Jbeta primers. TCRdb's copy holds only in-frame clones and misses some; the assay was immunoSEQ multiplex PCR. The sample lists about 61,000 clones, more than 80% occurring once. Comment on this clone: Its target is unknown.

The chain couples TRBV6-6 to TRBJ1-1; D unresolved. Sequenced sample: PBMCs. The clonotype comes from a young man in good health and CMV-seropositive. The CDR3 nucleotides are TGTGCCAGCAGTTACGAGGTGAACACTGAAGCTTTCTTT. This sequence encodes CASSYEVNTEAFF.